This TCR beta chain originates from a study of blood T cell repertoires in COVID-19. Study in general: Samples came from the United States, Italy and Spain, spanning acute and convalescent COVID-19.

Assay used: immunoSEQ multiplex PCR; TCRdb lists only in-frame clones, some missing. The top ten clones hold about 3.5% of a sample with fewer than 250,000 clones, about 81% of them seen once. The germline gives CDR1 SGHAT, CDR2 FQNNGV. The CDR3 covers 16 residues. V was clipped by 4 bases and J by 7 bases, with 19 bases between them. Enrollees, about 18 to 89 years old, lived in 24 US areas. Cohorts were based on clinical histories the participants reported. Cohort 3 donors counted as recovered after two negative PCRs, clearance, or resolved symptoms. Input material: PBMCs or T cells enriched from blood (not recorded which). The TCR sequence derives from a woman in her twenties or thirties who had recovered from COVID-19. The V call is TRBV11-2, the J call TRBJ1-4, with D perhaps TRBD1 (6 bases). CDR3 sequence: CASSSNPLGAPEKLFF. The CDR3 bases are TGTGCCAGCAGCTCCAACCCTTTGGGGGCACCTGAAAAACTGTTTTTT.